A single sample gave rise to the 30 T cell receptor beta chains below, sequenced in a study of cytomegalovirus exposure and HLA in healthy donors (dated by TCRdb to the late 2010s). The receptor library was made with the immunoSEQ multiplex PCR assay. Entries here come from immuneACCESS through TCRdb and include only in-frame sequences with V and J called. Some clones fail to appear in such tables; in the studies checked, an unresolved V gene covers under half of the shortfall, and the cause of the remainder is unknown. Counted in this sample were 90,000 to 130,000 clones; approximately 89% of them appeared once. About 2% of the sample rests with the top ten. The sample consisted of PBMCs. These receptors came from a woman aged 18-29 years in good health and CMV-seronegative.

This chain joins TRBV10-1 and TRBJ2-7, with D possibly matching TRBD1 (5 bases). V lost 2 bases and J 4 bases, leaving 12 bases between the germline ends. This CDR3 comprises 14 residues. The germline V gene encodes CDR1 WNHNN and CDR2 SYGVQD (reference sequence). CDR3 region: CASSEGAENYEQYF. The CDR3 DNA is TGCGCCAGCAGTGAGGGGGCTGAGAATTACGAGCAGTACTTC.

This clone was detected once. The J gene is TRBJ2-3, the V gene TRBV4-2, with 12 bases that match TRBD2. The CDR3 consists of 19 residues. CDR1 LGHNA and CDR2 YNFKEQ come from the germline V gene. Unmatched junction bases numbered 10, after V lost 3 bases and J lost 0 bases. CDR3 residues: CASSHRVASGGGSTDTQYF. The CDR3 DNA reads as TGTGCCAGCAGCCACCGAGTGGCTAGCGGGGGGGGAAGCACAGATACGCAGTATTTT.

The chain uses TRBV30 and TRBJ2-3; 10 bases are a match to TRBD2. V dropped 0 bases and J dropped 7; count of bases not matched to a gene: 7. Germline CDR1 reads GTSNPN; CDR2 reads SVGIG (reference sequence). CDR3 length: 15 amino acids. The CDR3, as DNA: TGTGCCTGGAGTGTGGTAGCGGGGGGATTAAATACGCAGTATTTT. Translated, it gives CAWSVVAGGLNTQYF.

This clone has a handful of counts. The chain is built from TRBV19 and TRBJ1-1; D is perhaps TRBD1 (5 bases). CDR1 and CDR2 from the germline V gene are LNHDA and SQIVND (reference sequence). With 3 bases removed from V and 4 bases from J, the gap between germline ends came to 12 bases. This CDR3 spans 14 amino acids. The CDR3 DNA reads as TGTGCCAGTAGTATCGGGGTCGGGGGCACTGAAGCTTTCTTT. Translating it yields CASSIGVGGTEAFF. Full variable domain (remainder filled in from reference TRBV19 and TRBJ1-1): DGGITQSPKYLFRKEGQNVTLSCEQNLNHDAMYWYRQDPGQGLRLIYYSQIVNDFQKGDIAEGYSVSREKKESFPLTVTSAQKNPTAFYLCASSIGVGGTEAFFGQGTRLTVV.

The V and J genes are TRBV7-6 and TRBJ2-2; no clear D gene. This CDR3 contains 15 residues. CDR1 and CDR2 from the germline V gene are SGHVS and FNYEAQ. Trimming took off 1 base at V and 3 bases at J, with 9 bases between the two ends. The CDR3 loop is CASSLGVRDTGELFF. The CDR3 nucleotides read TGTGCCAGCAGCTTAGGAGTTCGAGACACCGGGGAGCTGTTTTTT.

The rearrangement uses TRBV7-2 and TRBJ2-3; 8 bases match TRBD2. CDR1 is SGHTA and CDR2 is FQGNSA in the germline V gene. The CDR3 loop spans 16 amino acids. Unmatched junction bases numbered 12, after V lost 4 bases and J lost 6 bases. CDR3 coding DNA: TGTGCCAGCAGCTCCCAGATCAGCGGGAGTCGGGATACGCAGTATTTT. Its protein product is CASSSQISGSRDTQYF.

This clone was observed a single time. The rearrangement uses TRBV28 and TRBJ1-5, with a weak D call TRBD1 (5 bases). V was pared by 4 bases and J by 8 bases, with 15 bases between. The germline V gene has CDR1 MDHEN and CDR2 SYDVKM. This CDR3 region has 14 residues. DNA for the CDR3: TGTGCCAGCAGTTCGGGCAGGGTAAGAGAGCCCCAGCATTTT. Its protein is CASSSGRVREPQHF. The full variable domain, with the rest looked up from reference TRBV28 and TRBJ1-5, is DVKVTQSSRYLVKRTGEKVFLECVQDMDHENMFWYRQDPGLGLRLIYFSYDVKMKEKGDIPEGYSVSREKKERFSLILESASTNQTSMYLCASSSGRVREPQHFGDGTRLSIL.

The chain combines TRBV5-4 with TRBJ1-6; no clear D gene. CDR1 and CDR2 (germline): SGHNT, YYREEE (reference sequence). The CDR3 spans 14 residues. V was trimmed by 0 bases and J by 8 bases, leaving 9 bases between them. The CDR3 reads CASSLDTADSPLHF. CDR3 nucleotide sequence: TGTGCCAGCAGCTTGGATACCGCGGATTCACCCCTCCACTTT.

The CDR3 here is CATRLGRTDTQYF. The CDR3 DNA follows: TGTGCCACCCGACTAGGCCGCACAGATACGCAGTATTTT. The J gene is TRBJ2-3, the V gene TRBV27, with D possibly being TRBD2 (6 bases). The CDR3 extends over 13 amino acids. Trimming cost V 10 bases and J 1 base, with 12 bases left between them. The germline V gene encodes CDR1 MNHEY and CDR2 SMNVEV (reference sequence).

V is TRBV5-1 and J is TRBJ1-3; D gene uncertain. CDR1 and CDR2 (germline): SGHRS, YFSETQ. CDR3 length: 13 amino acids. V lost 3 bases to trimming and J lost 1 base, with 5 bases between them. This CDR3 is CASSWESGNTIYF. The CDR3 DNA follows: TGCGCCAGCAGCTGGGAGTCTGGAAACACCATATATTTT.

In DNA form, the CDR3 reads TGTGCCAGCAGCGCGCCTACGAGGGGGCTCGCCTCTGGGGCCAACGTCCTGACTTTC. This translates into CASSAPTRGLASGANVLTF. The chain links TRBV9 to TRBJ2-6; TRBD1 matches at 7 bases. J gave up 0 bases and V 3 bases, and 12 bases lay outside the gene matches. CDR1 SGDLS and CDR2 YYNGEE come from the germline V gene. There are 19 residues in the CDR3.

In DNA form, the CDR3 reads TGTGCCAGTAGTACTGGGGGGTCCCCCTCCTACGAGCAGTACTTC. Amino acids: CASSTGGSPSYEQYF. The chain carries TRBV19 and TRBJ2-7, with D perhaps TRBD2 (6 bases). V dropped 4 bases and J dropped 0 bases, with 13 bases sitting between them. Germline loops: CDR1 LNHDA, CDR2 SQIVND (reference sequence). The CDR3 consists of 15 residues.

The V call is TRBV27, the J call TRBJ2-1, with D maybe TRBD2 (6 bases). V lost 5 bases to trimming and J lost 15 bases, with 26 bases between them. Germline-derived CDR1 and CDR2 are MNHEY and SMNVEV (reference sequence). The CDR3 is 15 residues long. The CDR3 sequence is CASSPSEDYLLFTFF. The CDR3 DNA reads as TGTGCCAGCAGTCCGTCCGAGGACTACTTACTTTTTACGTTCTTC.

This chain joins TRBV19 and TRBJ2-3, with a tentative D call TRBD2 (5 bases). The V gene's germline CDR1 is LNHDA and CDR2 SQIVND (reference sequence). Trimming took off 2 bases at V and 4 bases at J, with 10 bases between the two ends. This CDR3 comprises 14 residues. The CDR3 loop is CASSIRDLPDTQYF. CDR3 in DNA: TGTGCCAGTAGTATACGGGATTTACCAGATACGCAGTATTTT.

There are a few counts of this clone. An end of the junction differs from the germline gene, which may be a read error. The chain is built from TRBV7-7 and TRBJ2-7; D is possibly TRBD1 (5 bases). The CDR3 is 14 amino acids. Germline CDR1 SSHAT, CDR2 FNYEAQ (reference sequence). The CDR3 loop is CASSPTGYAYEQYF. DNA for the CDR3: TGTGCTAGCAGCCCTACAGGTTATGCCTACGAGCAGTACTTC.

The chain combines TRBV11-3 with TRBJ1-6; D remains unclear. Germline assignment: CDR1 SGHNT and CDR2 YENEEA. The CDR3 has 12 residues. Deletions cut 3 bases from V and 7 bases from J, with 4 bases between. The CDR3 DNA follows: TGTGCCAGCAGCTTCGGGAATTCACCCCTCCACTTT. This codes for CASSFGNSPLHF.

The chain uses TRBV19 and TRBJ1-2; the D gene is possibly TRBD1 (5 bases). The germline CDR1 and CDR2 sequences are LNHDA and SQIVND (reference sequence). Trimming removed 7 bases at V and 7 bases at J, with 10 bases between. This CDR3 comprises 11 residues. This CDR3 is CASTPGFGYTF. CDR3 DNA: TGTGCCAGTACCCCAGGGTTTGGCTACACCTTC.

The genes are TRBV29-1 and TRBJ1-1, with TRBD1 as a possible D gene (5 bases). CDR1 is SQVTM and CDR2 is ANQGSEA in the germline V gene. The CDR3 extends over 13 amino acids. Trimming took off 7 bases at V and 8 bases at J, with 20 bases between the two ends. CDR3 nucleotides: TGCAGCGGAACGCGGGGGTCGGGGCGAGAAGCTTTCTTT. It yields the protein CSGTRGSGREAFF.

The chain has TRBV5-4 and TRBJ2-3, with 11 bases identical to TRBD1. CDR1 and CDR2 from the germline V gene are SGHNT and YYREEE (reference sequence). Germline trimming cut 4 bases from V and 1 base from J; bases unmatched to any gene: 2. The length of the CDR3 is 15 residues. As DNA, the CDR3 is TGTGCCAGCAGCCCGGGACAGGGGGGCACAGATACGCAGTATTTT. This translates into CASSPGQGGTDTQYF.

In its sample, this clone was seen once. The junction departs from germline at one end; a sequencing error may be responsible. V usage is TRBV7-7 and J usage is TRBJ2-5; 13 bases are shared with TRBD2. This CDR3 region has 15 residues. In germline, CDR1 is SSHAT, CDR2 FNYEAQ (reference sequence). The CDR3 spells CASSRLAGGQETQYF. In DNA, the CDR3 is TGTGCTAGCAGCCGACTAGCGGGGGGCCAAGAGACCCAGTACTTC.

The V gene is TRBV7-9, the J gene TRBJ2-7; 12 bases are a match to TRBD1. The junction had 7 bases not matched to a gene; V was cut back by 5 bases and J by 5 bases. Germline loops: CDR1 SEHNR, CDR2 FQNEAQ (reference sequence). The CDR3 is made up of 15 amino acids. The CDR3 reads CASSRIGTGGDEQYF. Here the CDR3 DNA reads TGTGCCAGCAGCCGAATAGGGACAGGGGGCGACGAGCAGTACTTC.

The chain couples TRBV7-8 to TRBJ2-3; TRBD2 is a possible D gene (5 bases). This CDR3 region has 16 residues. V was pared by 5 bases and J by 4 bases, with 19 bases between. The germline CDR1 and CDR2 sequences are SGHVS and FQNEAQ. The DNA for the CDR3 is TGTGCCAGCAGCCCCAAGAGGGCGGGTTTCGCAGATACGCAGTATTTT. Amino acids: CASSPKRAGFADTQYF.

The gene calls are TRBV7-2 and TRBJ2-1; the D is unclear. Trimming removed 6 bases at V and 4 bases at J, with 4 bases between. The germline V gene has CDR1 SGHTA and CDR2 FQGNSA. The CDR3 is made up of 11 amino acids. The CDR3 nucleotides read TGTGCCAGCAGGTATTACAATGAGCAGTTCTTC. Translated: CASRYYNEQFF.

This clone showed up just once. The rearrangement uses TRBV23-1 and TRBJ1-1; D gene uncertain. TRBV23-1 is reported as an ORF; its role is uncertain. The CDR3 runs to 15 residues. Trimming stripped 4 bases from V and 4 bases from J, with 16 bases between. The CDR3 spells CASSPRERIATEAFF. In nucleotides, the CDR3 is TGCGCCAGCAGTCCTCGTGAACGGATAGCCACTGAAGCTTTCTTT.

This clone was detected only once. CDR3 in amino acids: CASSSGPDRDTQYF. The CDR3 region has the DNA TGCGCCAGCAGCTCGGGACCCGACAGGGATACGCAGTATTTT. The chain is built from TRBV5-1 and TRBJ2-3, with D possibly TRBD1 on 6 matching bases. The CDR3 is 14 amino acids. The germline V gene has CDR1 SGHRS and CDR2 YFSETQ. Trimming removed 3 bases from V and 6 bases from J, with 14 bases in between.

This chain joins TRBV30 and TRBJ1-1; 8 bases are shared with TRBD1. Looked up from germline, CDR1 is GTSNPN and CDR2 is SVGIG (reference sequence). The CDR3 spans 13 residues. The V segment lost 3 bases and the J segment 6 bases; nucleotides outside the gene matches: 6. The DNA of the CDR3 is TGTGCCTGGAGCAGACAGGGGATCGCTGAAGCTTTCTTT. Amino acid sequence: CAWSRQGIAEAFF.

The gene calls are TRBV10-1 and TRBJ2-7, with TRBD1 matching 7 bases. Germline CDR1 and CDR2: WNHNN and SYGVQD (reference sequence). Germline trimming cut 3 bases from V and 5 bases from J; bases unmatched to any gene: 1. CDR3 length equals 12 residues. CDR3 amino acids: CASSEGGHEQYF. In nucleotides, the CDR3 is TGCGCCAGCAGTGAAGGGGGCCACGAGCAGTACTTC.

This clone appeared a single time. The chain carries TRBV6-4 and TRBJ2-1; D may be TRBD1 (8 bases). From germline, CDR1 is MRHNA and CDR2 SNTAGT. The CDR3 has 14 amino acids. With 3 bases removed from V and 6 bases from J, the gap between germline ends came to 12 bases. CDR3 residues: CASSETGEGNEQFF. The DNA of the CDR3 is TGTGCCAGCAGTGAGACAGGGGAGGGCAATGAGCAGTTCTTC.

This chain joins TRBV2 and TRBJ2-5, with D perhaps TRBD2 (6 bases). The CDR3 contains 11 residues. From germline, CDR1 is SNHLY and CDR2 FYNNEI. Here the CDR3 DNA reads TGTGCTGGAGGGAGGAGGGAGACCCAGTACTTC. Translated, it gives CAGGRRETQYF.

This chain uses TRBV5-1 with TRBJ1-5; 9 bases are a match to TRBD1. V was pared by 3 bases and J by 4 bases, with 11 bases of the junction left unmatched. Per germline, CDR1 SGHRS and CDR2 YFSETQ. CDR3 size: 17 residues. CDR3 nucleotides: TGCGCCAGCAGCTCTTTTAGGACAGGGGAAGGGAATCAGCCCCAGCATTTT. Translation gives CASSSFRTGEGNQPQHF.